The text below deals with one T cell receptor beta chain. This sample stems from a study of shared clonotypes between healthy human individuals. The germline CDR1 and CDR2 sequences are SEHNR and FQNEAQ (reference sequence). This CDR3 is 15 amino acids long. Trimming shortened V by 5 bases and J by 5 bases, and 18 bases separated the two germline ends. Libraries were prepared by immunoSEQ multiplex PCR; TCRdb keeps only in-frame clonotypes and omits some of them. The table records 2.5 million or so clones, approximately 90% of them present only once. Sequencing was done on a sample of naive CD4+ T cells sorted from blood. Subset noted: CD45RA+ positively selected. V and J are TRBV7-9 and TRBJ1-1; the D is unclear. The receptor was isolated from a man between 18 and 35 years old in good health. In DNA form, the CDR3 reads TGTGCCAGCAGCCCGAACGGGGTGGCCCTTACTGAAGCTTTCTTT. The encoded protein is CASSPNGVALTEAFF.